This section outlines one T cell receptor beta chain sequence together with its context. These data belong to a study of blood T cell repertoires in COVID-19. Looking at the study overall: Sites in the United States, Italy and Spain provided acute and convalescent COVID-19 samples. T cells, B-cell-depleted T cells, or PBMCs provided the cDNA or gDNA that served as material.

As processed by the authors: Amplification from reference gene primers served as the basis for estimated nucleated cell counts. Clones were sequenced by immunoSEQ multiplex PCR, and TCRdb holds only the in-frame ones, with some missing. V, J and clone size are those of that table, while D and trimming were read from the DNA. Of about 100,000 clones in the sample, 88% were seen once. This receptor was obtained from a human donor in a cohort sampled during active COVID-19. Material for sequencing was peripheral blood.

DNA for the CDR3: TGTGCCAGCAGTCTACAGGCCTACGAGCAGTACTTC. It codes for CASSLQAYEQYF. The rearrangement uses TRBV12-3 or TRBV12-4 and TRBJ2-7; perhaps TRBD1 as D (5 bases). This CDR3 contains 12 residues. V lost 5 bases, J lost 2 bases, and 7 bases lay in between.